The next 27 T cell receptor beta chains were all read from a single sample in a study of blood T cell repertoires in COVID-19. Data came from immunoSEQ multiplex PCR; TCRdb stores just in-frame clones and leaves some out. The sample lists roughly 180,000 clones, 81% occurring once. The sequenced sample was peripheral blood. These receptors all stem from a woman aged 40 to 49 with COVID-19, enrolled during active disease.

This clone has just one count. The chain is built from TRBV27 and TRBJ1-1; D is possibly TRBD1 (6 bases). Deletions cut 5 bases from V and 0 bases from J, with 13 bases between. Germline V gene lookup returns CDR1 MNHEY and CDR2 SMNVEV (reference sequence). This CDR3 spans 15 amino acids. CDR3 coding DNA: TGTGCCAGCAGTCCCCGGGGGGCCGTGAACACTGAAGCTTTCTTT. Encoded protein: CASSPRGAVNTEAFF.

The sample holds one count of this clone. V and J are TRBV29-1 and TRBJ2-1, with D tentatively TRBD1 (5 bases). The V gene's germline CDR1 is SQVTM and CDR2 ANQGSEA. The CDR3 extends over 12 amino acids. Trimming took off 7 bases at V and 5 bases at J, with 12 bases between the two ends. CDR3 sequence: CSAETVNNEQFF. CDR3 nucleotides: TGCAGCGCCGAGACAGTAAACAATGAGCAGTTCTTC.

The CDR3 sequence is CASSLRPPDSWEFQYF. In DNA, the CDR3 is TGTGCCAGCAGTTTACGGCCCCCGGACAGCTGGGAGTTCCAGTACTTC. V usage is TRBV27 and J usage is TRBJ2-4, with TRBD1 as a possible D gene (6 bases). V shed 2 bases and J shed 13 bases, with 24 bases lying between them. CDR1 is MNHEY and CDR2 is SMNVEV in the germline V gene (reference sequence). CDR3 size: 16 residues.

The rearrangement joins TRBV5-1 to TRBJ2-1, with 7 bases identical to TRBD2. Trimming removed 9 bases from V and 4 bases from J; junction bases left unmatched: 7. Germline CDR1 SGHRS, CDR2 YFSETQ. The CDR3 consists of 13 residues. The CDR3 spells CATRTSEYNEQFF. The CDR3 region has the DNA TGCGCCACTAGGACTAGTGAGTACAATGAGCAGTTCTTC. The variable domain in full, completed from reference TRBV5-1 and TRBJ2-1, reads KAGVTQTPRYLIKTRGQQVTLSCSPISGHRSVSWYQQTPGQGLQFLFEYFSETQRNKGNFPGRFSGRQFSNSRSEMNVSTLELGDSALYLCATRTSEYNEQFFGPGTRLTVL.

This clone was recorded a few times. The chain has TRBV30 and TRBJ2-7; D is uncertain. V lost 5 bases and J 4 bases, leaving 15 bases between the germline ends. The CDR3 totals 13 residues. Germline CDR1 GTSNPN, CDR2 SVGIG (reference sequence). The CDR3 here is CAWAPGQNYEQYV. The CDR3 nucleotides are TGTGCCTGGGCTCCGGGTCAAAATTACGAGCAGTACGTC.

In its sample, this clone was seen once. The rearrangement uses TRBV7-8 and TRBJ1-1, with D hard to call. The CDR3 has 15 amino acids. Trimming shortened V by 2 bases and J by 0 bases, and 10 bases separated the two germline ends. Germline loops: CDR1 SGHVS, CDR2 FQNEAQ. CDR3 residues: CASSLRGSMNTEAFF. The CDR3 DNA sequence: TGTGCCAGCAGCTTACGGGGTTCCATGAACACTGAAGCTTTCTTT.

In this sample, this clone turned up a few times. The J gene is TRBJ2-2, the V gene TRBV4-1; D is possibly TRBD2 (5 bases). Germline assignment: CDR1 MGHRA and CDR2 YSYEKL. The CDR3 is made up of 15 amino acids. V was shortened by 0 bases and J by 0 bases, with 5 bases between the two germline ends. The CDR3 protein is CASSQERANTGELFF. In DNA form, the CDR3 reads TGCGCCAGCAGCCAAGAGAGGGCGAACACCGGGGAGCTGTTTTTT.

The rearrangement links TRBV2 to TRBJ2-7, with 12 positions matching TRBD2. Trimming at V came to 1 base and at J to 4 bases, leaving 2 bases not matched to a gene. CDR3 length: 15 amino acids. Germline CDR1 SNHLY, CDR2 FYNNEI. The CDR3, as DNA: TGTGCCAGCAGTGAAGGACTAGCGGGAGTGTACGAGCAGTACTTC. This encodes CASSEGLAGVYEQYF.

Written as DNA, the CDR3 is TGTGCCAGCAGCCGGAGCGGGGGGTTGCTTGAAAAACTGTTTTTT. Amino acid sequence: CASSRSGGLLEKLFF. The chain links TRBV11-2 to TRBJ1-4; D possibly corresponds to TRBD1 (5 bases). Trimming took off 5 bases at V and 7 bases at J, with 17 bases between the two ends. The CDR3 has 15 amino acids. Per germline, CDR1 SGHAT and CDR2 FQNNGV.

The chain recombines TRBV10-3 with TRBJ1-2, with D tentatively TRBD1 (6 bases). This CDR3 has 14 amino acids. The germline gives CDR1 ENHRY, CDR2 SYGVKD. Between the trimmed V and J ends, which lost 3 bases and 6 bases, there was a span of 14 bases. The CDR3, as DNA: TGTGCCATCAGTGAACAGGGATTGCTGCATGGCTACACCTTC. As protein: CAISEQGLLHGYTF.

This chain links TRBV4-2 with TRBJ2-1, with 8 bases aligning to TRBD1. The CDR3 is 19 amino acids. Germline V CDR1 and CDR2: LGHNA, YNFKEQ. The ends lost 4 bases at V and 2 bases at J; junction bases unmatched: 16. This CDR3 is CASSRAGTGLDIAYNEQFF. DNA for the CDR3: TGTGCCAGCAGCCGCGCCGGGACAGGCTTGGACATCGCCTACAATGAGCAGTTCTTC.

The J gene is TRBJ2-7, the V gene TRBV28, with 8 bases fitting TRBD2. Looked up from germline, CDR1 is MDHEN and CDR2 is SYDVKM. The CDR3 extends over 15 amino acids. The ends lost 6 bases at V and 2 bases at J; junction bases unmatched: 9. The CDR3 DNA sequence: TGTGCCAGCAGCCCGGTGCGGGGGGTTGCCTACGAGCAGTACTTC. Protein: CASSPVRGVAYEQYF.

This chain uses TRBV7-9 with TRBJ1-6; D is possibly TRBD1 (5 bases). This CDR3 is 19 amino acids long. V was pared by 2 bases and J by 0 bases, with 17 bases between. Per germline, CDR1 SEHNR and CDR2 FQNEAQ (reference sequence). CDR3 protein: CASSLIRGIHSSYNSPLHF. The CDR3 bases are TGTGCCAGCAGCTTAATCCGGGGGATTCACAGCTCCTATAATTCACCCCTCCACTTT.

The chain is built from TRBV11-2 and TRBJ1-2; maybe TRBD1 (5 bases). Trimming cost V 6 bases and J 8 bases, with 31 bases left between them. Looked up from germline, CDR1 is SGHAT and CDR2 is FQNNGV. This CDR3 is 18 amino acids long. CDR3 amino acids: CASREGLGRSRLGEGYTF. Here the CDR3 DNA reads TGTGCCAGCAGGGAGGGGTTAGGGAGGAGTCGGCTTGGGGAAGGCTACACCTTC.

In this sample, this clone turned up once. CDR3 sequence reads: CASSALGQGDNQPQHF. The CDR3 nucleotides read TGTGCCAGCAGTGCTTTAGGACAGGGGGACAATCAGCCCCAGCATTTT. The rearrangement joins TRBV6-1 to TRBJ1-5, with 10 bases identical to TRBD1. CDR1 and CDR2 from the germline V gene are MNHNS and SASEGT. J gave up 3 bases and V 4 bases, and 6 bases lay outside the gene matches. This CDR3 contains 16 residues.

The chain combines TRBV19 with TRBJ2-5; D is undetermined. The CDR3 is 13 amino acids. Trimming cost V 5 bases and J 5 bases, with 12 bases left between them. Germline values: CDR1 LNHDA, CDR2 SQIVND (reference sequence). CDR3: CASSRRPEETQYF. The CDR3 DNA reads TGTGCCAGTAGTCGTCGTCCGGAGGAGACCCAGTACTTC.

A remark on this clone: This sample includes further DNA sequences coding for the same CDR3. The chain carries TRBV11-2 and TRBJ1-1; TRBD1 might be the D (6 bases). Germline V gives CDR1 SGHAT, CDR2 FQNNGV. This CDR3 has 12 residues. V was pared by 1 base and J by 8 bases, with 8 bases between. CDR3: CASSLVGTEAFF. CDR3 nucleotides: TGTGCCAGCAGCTTAGTCGGGACAGAAGCTTTCTTT.

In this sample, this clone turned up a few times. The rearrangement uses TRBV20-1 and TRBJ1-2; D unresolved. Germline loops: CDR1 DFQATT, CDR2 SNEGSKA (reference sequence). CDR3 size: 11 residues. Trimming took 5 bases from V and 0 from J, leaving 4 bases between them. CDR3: CSADTNYGYTF. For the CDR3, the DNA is TGCAGTGCTGACACTAACTATGGCTACACCTTC.

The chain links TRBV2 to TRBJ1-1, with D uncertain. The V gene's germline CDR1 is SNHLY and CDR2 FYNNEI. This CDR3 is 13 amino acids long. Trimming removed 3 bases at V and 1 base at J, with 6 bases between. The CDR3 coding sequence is TGTGCCAGCAGTGACAGTGGGAACACTGAAGCTTTCTTT. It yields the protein CASSDSGNTEAFF.

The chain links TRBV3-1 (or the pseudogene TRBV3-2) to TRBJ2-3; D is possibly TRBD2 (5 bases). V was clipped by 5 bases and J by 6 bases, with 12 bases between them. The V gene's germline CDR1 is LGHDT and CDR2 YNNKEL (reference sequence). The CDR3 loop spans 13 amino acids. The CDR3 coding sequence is TGTGCCAGCAGCTCAGGACTGTTGGATACGCAGTATTTT. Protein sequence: CASSSGLLDTQYF.

The CDR3 nucleotides read TGTGCCACCAGCAGTCAGGAAACCTACGAGCAGTACTTC. It is translated as CATSSQETYEQYF. This chain connects TRBV15 to TRBJ2-7; no reliable D call. The CDR3 sequence is 13 residues long. Germline lookup yields CDR1 LNHNV and CDR2 YYDKDF (reference sequence). The V end lost 3 bases, the J end lost 2 bases, and 8 bases lay between the germline ends.

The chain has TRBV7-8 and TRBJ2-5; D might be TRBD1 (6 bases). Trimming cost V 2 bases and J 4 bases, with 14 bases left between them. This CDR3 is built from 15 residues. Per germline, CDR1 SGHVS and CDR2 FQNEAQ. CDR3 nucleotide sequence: TGTGCCAGCAGCTTACCTACAGGGTTGAGAGAGACCCAGTACTTC. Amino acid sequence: CASSLPTGLRETQYF.

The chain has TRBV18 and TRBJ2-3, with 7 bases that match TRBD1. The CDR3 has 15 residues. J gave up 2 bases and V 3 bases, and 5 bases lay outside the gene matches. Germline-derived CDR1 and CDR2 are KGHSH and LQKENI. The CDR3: CASSPRTGLTDTQYF. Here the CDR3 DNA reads TGTGCCAGCTCACCCCGGACAGGACTCACAGATACGCAGTATTTT.

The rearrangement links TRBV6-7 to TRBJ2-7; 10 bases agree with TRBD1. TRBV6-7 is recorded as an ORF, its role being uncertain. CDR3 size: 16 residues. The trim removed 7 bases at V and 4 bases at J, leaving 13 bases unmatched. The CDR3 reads CASKGNRDRGLYEQYF. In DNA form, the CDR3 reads TGTGCCAGCAAGGGCAACCGGGACAGGGGACTTTACGAGCAGTACTTC.

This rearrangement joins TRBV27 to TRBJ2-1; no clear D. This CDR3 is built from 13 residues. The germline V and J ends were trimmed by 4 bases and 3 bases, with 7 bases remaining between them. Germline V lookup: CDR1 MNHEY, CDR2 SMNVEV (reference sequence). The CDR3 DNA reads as TGTGCCAGCAGTTCACAATTCTACAATGAGCAGTTCTTC. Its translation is CASSSQFYNEQFF.

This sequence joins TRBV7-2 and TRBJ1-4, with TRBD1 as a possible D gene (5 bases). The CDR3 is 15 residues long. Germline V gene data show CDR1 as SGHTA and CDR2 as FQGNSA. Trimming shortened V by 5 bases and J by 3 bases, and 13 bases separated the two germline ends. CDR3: CASSASGLANEKLFF. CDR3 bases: TGTGCCAGCAGCGCCTCAGGGTTGGCTAATGAAAAACTGTTTTTT.

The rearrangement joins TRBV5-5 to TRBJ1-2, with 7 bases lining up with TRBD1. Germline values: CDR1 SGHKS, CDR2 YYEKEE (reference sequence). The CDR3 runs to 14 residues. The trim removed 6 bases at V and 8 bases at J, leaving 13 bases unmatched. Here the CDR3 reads CASTRDSGGEGYTF. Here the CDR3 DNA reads TGTGCCAGCACCCGGGACAGCGGTGGAGAAGGCTACACCTTC. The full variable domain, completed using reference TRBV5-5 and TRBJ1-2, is DAGVTQSPTHLIKTRGQQVTLRCSPISGHKSVSWYQQVLGQGPQFIFQYYEKEERGRGNFPDRFSARQFPNYSSELNVNALLLGDSALYLCASTRDSGGEGYTFGSGTRLTVV.